The clone carrying this T cell receptor beta chain was counted a few times. Its antigen is not identified. They built TCR cDNA with 5'RACE template switching, a step that put in a universal primer site and UMIs. TCRdb used MiXCR to reprocess the 5' RACE reads, holding one entry per CDR3 protein. The sample records roughly 520,000 distinct CDR3 sequences, about a fifth being singletons. The data originate from a study of T cells after yellow fever vaccination. Regarding the study as a whole: Though weaker, the secondary response peaked faster, on day 5 versus 15. FACS-sorted repertoires might harbor abundant contaminating clonotypes from the bulk population.

Germline V gene sequence: CDR1 MGHRA, CDR2 YSYEKL. This CDR3 comprises 14 residues. Trimming cost V 3 bases and J 2 bases; bases outside gene matches: 3. The receptor comes from a man younger than 35 who received the YFV17D yellow fever vaccine. Specimen: PBMCs, collected about 20 days after the first yellow fever vaccination. The J gene is TRBJ1-2, the V gene TRBV4-1; 7 positions agree with TRBD1. CDR3 nucleotide sequence: TGCGCCAGCAGCCACCCGGACAGGAACTATGGCTACACCTTC. Encoded protein: CASSHPDRNYGYTF.